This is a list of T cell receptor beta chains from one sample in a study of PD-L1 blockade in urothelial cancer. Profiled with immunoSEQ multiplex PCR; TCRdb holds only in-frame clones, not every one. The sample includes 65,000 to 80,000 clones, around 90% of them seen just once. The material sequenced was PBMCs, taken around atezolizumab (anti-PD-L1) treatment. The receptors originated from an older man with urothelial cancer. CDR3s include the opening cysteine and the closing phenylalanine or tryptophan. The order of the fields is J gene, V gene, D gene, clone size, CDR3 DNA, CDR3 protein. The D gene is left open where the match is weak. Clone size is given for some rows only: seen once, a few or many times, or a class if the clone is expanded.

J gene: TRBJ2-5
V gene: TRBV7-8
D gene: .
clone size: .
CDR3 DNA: TGTGCCAGCAGCCAGGGACTGAAAGAGACCCAGTACTTC
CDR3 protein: CASSQGLKETQYF

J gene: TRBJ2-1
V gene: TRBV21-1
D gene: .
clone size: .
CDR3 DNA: TGTGCCAGCAGCAAAGTTCCGGGGAAGTCCTACAATGAGCAGTTCTTC
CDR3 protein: CASSKVPGKSYNEQFF

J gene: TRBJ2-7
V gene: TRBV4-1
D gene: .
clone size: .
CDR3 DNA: TGCGCCAGCAGCCAAGGAGTAGGGAGAAGGAGTTACGAGCAGTACTTC
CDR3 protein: CASSQGVGRRSYEQYF

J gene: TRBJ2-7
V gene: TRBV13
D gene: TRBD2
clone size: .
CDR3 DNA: TGTGCCAGCAGCTTCCGGGGGACTAGTTCGAACGAGCAGTACTTC
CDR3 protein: CASSFRGTSSNEQYF

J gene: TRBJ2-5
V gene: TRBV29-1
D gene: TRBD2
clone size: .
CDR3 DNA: TGCAGCGTCACAAGCGGGAGTGGGGAGACCCAGTACTTC
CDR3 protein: CSVTSGSGETQYF

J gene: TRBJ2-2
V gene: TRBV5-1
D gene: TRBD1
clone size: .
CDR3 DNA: TGCGCCAGCAGCAGGACAGGGGATCGAACCGGGGAGCTGTTTTTT
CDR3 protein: CASSRTGDRTGELFF

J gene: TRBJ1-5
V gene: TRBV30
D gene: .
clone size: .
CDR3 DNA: TGTGCCTGGTGCCGGGACTTCAATCAGCCCCAGCATTTT
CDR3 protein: CAWCRDFNQPQHF

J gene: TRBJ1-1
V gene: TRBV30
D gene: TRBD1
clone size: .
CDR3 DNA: TGTGCCTGGGGAAGACAGGGGGAGGACACTGAAGCTTTCTTT
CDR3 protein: CAWGRQGEDTEAFF

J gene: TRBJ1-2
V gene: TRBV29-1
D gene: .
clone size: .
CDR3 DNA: TGCAGCGTGCAGGGCCATAACTATGGCTACACCTTC
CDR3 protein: CSVQGHNYGYTF

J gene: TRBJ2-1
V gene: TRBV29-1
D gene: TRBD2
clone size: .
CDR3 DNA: TGCAGCGTTGAAGTAGGGAGGGGCGGGGAGCAGTTCTTC
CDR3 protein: CSVEVGRGGEQFF

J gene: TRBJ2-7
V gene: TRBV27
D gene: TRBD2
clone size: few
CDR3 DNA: TGTGCCAGCAGTGTATCAACGGGACTAACTTCCTACGAGCAGTACTTC
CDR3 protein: CASSVSTGLTSYEQYF

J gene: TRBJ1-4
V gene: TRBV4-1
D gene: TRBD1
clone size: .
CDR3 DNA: TGCGCCAGCAGCTCCGACAGGGGTAATGAAAAACTGTTTTTT
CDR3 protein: CASSSDRGNEKLFF

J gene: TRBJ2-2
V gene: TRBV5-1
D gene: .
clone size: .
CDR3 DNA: TGCGCCAGCAGCTTGAACCCGGGGACCGGGGAGCTGTTTTTT
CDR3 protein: CASSLNPGTGELFF

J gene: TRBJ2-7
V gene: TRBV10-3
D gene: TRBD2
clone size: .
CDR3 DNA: TGTGCCATCAGTGTTACTAGCGGAAACTACGAGCAGTACTTC
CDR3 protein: CAISVTSGNYEQYF

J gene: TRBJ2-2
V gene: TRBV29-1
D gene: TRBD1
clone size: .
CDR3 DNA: TGCAGCGTTGGGGGTGACAGGGCGAACGGGGAGCTGTTTTTT
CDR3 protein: CSVGGDRANGELFF

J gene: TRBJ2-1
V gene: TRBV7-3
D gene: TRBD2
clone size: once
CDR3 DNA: TGTGCCAGCAGCCGGACTAGCGGCGCCTCCTACAATGAGCAGTTCTTC
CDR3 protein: CASSRTSGASYNEQFF

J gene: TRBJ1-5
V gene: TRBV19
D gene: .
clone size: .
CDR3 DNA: TGTGCCAGCAAGCCAGGCTTTGGTCAGCCCCAGCATTTT
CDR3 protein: CASKPGFGQPQHF

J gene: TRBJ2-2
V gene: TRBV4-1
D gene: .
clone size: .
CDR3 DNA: TGCGCCAGCAGCCCCCCCGGGCAGGGCAACACCGGGGAGCTGTTTTTT
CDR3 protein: CASSPPGQGNTGELFF

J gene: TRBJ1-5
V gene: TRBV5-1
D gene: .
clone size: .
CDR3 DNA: TGCGCCAGCAGCTTGGGTTCAGGACAGCCCCAGCATTTT
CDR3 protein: CASSLGSGQPQHF